The rows below give T cell receptor beta chains drawn from one sample of a study of tumor-infiltrating lymphocytes in primary liver carcinoma. TCRdb called the multiplex PCR reads again in MiXCR, with one record for every CDR3 protein. The sample has almost 55,000 distinct CDR3 sequences; about 68% are singletons. Sequenced input: liver tumor tissue from sampling region 2. The origin of the receptors is a man aged 40-49 years with primary liver carcinoma and hepatitis B virus infection. The CDR3 runs from the conserved cysteine through the conserved F or W. D genes are given only for firm matches. The listing skips clone size in some rows; elsewhere it reads once, few, many or a size class.

many	TRBV7-9	TRBJ2-3	NA	CASSLGASDTQYF	TGTGCCAGCAGCTTAGGGGCCTCAGATACGCAGTATTTT
many	TRBV6-1	TRBJ1-6	NA	CASSLVGGVNSPLHF	TGTGCCAGCAGTCTCGTGGGTGGCGTTAATTCACCCCTCCACTTT
NA	TRBV11-2	TRBJ2-1	NA	CASSTEYNEQFF	TGTGCCAGCAGTACGGAGTACAATGAGCAGTTTTTC
once	TRBV11-2	TRBJ1-1	TRBD1	CASSPGGRGAVSDTEAFF	TGTGCCAGCAGCCCAGGGGGCAGGGGGGCGGTTAGCGACACTGAAGCTTTCTTT
NA	TRBV7-8	TRBJ2-1	TRBD2	CVNSSGLAGAEQFF	TGTGTCAACAGCTCCGGACTAGCGGGAGCGGAGCAGTTCTTC
NA	TRBV6-1	TRBJ2-7	NA	CASSPGLTACGQYF	TGTGCCAGCAGTCCTGGACTAACGGCCTGCGGGCAGTACTTC
NA	TRBV7-2	TRBJ2-7	TRBD2	CASSWTSGTYEQCF	TGTGCCAGTAGCTGGACTAGCGGGACCTACGAGCAGTGCTTC
NA	TRBV4-1	TRBJ2-3	TRBD1	CASSPGQGAVNQPQYF	TGCGCCAGCAGTCCTGGACAGGGGGCGGTCAATCAGCCCCAGTATTTT
once	TRBV11-2	TRBJ2-7	NA	CAKSLTDGACEQYF	TGTGCCAAGAGCTTAACCGACGGAGCCTGCGAGCAATACTTC
NA	TRBV6-2/TRBV6-3	TRBJ2-7	TRBD2	CASSGLAGEDSYEQYF	TGTGCCAGCAGTGGACTAGCCGGAGAGGACTCCTACGAGCAGTACTTC
NA	TRBV29-1	TRBJ1-2	NA	CSVEADGAHYGYAF	TGTAGCGTTGAAGCAGACGGAGCGCACTATGGTTACGCCTTC
NA	TRBV6-6	TRBJ2-7	TRBD1	CASNFGQGYEQYF	TGTGCCAGCAATTTCGGACAGGGCTACGAGCAGTACTTC
NA	TRBV4-1	TRBJ2-1	NA	CASSQPWGVADDNEQFF	TGCGCCAGCAGCCAACCGTGGGGAGTAGCAGACGACAATGAGCAGTTCTTC
NA	TRBV5-8	TRBJ1-2	NA	CASSFRSTGNYGYTF	TGTGCCAGCAGCTTCCGATCCACCGGGAACTATGGCTACACCTTC
NA	TRBV13	TRBJ1-5	NA	CASSLGNRDQPQHF	TGTGCCAGCAGCTTAGGGAACAGGGATCAACCCCAGCATTTT
NA	TRBV28	TRBJ2-1	NA	CVSGPGERIYNEQFF	TGTGTCAGTGGCCCGGGTGAGCGGATCTATAATGAGCAGTTCTTC
NA	TRBV29-1	TRBJ2-3	NA	CSVKNTDTQYF	TGCAGCGTTAAAAACACGGATACGCAGTATTTT
NA	TRBV5-5	TRBJ1-2	NA	CASSLDFLSRGCTF	TGTGCCAGCAGCCTGGACTTCCTGTCTCGTGGCTGCACCTTC
NA	TRBV7-3	TRBJ2-3	NA	CASSYGSLSIDTQYF	TGTGCCAGCAGCTACGGGTCGCTTAGCATAGATACGCAGTATTTT
NA	TRBV5-6	TRBJ1-3	NA	CASCLRGTGNTIYF	TGTGCCAGCTGCTTGCGGGGTACTGGAAACACCATATATTTT
once	TRBV11-3	TRBJ2-7	NA	CASSLRGENEQYF	TGTGCCAGCAGCTTAAGGGGGGAGAACGAGCAGTACTTC
NA	TRBV29-1	TRBJ2-3	NA	CSLVQHTHYF	TGCAGCCTTGTTCAGCATACGCACTATTTT
NA	TRBV6-6	TRBJ2-4	NA	CVSSTLTGGNIQYF	TGTGTCAGCAGTACCTTGACAGGTGGAAACATTCAGTACTTC
NA	TRBV11-2	TRBJ2-3	NA	CASSITSVSTDMQYF	TGTGCCAGCAGCATCACGTCGGTGAGCACAGATATGCAGTATTTT
few	TRBV6-1	TRBJ2-6	TRBD2	CASSLGGGGATVLTF	TGTGCCAGCAGTCTTGGTGGCGGGGGGGCCACCGTCCTGACTTTC
many	TRBV28	TRBJ1-2	NA	CASSPGNYGYTF	TGTGCCAGCAGCCCGGGGAACTATGGCTACACCTTC
many	TRBV6-1	TRBJ2-7	TRBD2	CASSERTSGSEAYEQYF	TGTGCCAGCAGTGAAAGAACTAGCGGGAGTGAGGCCTACGAGCAGTACTTC
NA	TRBV10-1	TRBJ2-3	NA	CANSDGDLSTDTQYF	TGCGCCAACAGTGATGGTGACCTCTCCACAGATACGCAGTATTTT
once	TRBV4-1	TRBJ2-1	NA	CASSQAPRDDEQFF	TGCGCCAGCAGCCAAGCCCCCAGGGACGATGAACAGTTCTTC
NA	TRBV6-6	TRBJ1-5	NA	CASSYRAGYGNQPQHF	TGTGCCAGCAGTTACCGAGCAGGGTATGGCAATCAGCCCCAGCATTTT